These 25 T cell receptor beta chains share one sample of origin, sequenced in a study of CD4 T cells in relation to SARS-CoV-2 and coronaviruses. Unexposed donor CD4+ T cells date from about 2011-2018, before the COVID-19 pandemic. CD4+ T cells were isolated from the cells after roughly 11 days of culture. These receptors are not linked to any known antigen. Clones were read by immunoSEQ multiplex PCR, and TCRdb kept only the in-frame ones, dropping some. This sample has about 25,000 clones, with more than 75% found just once. Sequencing was carried out using CD4+ T cells from PBMCs, cultured in vitro. The source of these receptors is a human donor in good health.

The rearrangement links TRBV24-1 to TRBJ1-2; weak D call: TRBD1 (6 bases). There are 14 residues in the CDR3. The germline V gene encodes CDR1 KGHDR and CDR2 SFDVKD. The germline V and J ends were trimmed by 1 base and 4 bases, with 9 bases remaining between them. Here the CDR3 DNA reads TGTGCCACCAGTGATTTTAACAGGGCCTATGGCTACACCTTC. Translating it yields CATSDFNRAYGYTF.

V is TRBV3-1 (or the pseudogene TRBV3-2) and J is TRBJ2-7; perhaps TRBD2 as D (6 bases). Deletions cut 5 bases from V and 9 bases from J, with 14 bases between. Germline assignment: CDR1 LGHDT and CDR2 YNNKEL (reference sequence). The CDR3 sequence is 12 residues long. The DNA of the CDR3 is TGTGCCAGCAGCGCAGGAGGGTCCGGGCAGTACTTC. Residues: CASSAGGSGQYF.

The rearrangement joins TRBV7-8 to TRBJ1-6, with D unresolved. The CDR3 sequence is 13 residues long. V gave up 5 bases and J gave up 6 bases, with 8 bases separating them. Germline values: CDR1 SGHVS, CDR2 FQNEAQ. Here the CDR3 reads CASSVRPNSPLHF. The CDR3 coding sequence is TGTGCCAGCAGCGTGCGACCTAATTCACCCCTCCACTTT.

The chain links TRBV4-1 to TRBJ1-2; 7 bases fit TRBD1. The J segment lost 3 bases and the V segment lost 3 bases, leaving 4 bases of the junction unmatched. CDR1 is MGHRA and CDR2 is YSYEKL in the germline V gene. CDR3 length: 14 amino acids. CDR3 nucleotide sequence: TGCGCCAGCAGCCAGGGACAGCTAGACTATGGCTACACCTTC. Its protein is CASSQGQLDYGYTF.

This clone occurred once. The rearrangement joins TRBV12-5 to TRBJ1-3; D gene unclear. Germline V gene sequence: CDR1 LGHNT, CDR2 FRNRAP. This CDR3 spans 13 amino acids. Trimming removed 6 bases from V and 4 bases from J, with 10 bases in between. Here the CDR3 reads CASGPAVGNTIYF. As DNA, the CDR3 is TGTGCTAGTGGGCCCGCGGTGGGAAACACCATATATTTT.

This clone appeared once. V usage is TRBV2 and J usage is TRBJ1-1; D not certain. This CDR3 is built from 12 residues. Between the trimmed V and J ends, which lost 6 bases and 5 bases, there was a span of 10 bases. Germline V CDR1 and CDR2: SNHLY, FYNNEI. The DNA for the CDR3 is TGTGCCAGCAGCGAGGGTGGTACTGAAGCTTTCTTT. It encodes CASSEGGTEAFF.

V gene TRBV5-4 combines with J gene TRBJ2-1; TRBD2 might be the D (5 bases). There are 15 residues in the CDR3. Trimming removed 7 bases from V and 0 bases from J, with 14 bases in between. Germline V gene lookup returns CDR1 SGHNT and CDR2 YYREEE (reference sequence). CDR3 coding DNA: TGTGCCAGCTCGAGGCGAGCGGCCTCCTACAATGAGCAGTTCTTC. It yields the protein CASSRRAASYNEQFF.

The gene calls are TRBV7-2 and TRBJ2-7; TRBD2 matches at 8 bases. There are 15 residues in the CDR3. J lost 3 bases, V lost 3 bases, and 7 bases had no gene match. CDR1 and CDR2 (germline): SGHTA, FQGNSA. The CDR3: CASSFSGTSYYEQYF. Written as DNA, the CDR3 is TGTGCCAGCAGCTTTTCCGGGACTAGTTACTACGAGCAGTACTTC. Combining the CDR3 with reference TRBV7-2 and TRBJ2-7 gives the whole variable domain GAGVSQSPSNKVTEKGKDVELRCDPISGHTALYWYRQSLGQGLEFLIYFQGNSAPDKSGLPSDRFSAERTGGSVSTLTIQRTQQEDSAVYLCASSFSGTSYYEQYFGPGTRLTVT.

The genes are TRBV3-1 (or the pseudogene TRBV3-2) and TRBJ2-3; 8 bases fit TRBD2. The germline V gene encodes CDR1 LGHDT and CDR2 YNNKEL (reference sequence). The CDR3 loop spans 16 amino acids. V shed 2 bases and J 3 bases; nucleotides not matched to a gene: 7. The CDR3 loop is CASSQTAASGTDTQYF. CDR3 nucleotide sequence: TGTGCCAGCAGCCAAACGGCGGCTAGCGGGACAGATACGCAGTATTTT.

This chain connects TRBV4-2 to TRBJ1-4, with 9 nucleotides matching TRBD1. Unmatched junction bases numbered 2, after V lost 5 bases and J lost 4 bases. The CDR3 is 14 residues long. Germline V lookup: CDR1 LGHNA, CDR2 YNFKEQ. CDR3 nucleotides: TGTGCCAGCAGCAGGACAGGGGTTAATGAAAAACTGTTTTTT. As protein: CASSRTGVNEKLFF.

This clone was detected once. V usage is TRBV18 and J usage is TRBJ1-6, with 7 bases identical to TRBD1. The germline gives CDR1 KGHSH, CDR2 LQKENI. The CDR3 consists of 14 residues. Trimming took 3 bases from V and 7 from J; bases not matched to a gene: 3. CDR3 coding DNA: TGTGCCAGCTCACCCTCGGGACAGAATTCACCCCTCCACTTT. As protein: CASSPSGQNSPLHF.

The DNA for the CDR3 is TGTGCCACCCTATTGGACAGGGACCACGAGCAGTACTTC. As protein: CATLLDRDHEQYF. The V gene is TRBV6-5, the J gene TRBJ2-7; 8 bases match TRBD1. The ends lost 10 bases at V and 5 bases at J; junction bases unmatched: 10. CDR1 and CDR2 (germline): MNHEY, SVGAGI. CDR3 size: 13 residues.

The V and J genes are TRBV13 and TRBJ1-2; maybe TRBD1 (5 bases). The CDR3 contains 14 residues. Germline V gives CDR1 PRHDT, CDR2 FYEKMQ (reference sequence). V lost 3 bases, J lost 4 bases, and 12 bases lay in between. The CDR3 loop reads CASSLGRQIYGYTF. The CDR3 bases are TGTGCCAGCAGCTTGGGACGGCAGATCTATGGCTACACCTTC.

The chain employs TRBV28 and TRBJ2-7; D may be TRBD1 (6 bases). Germline CDR1 reads MDHEN; CDR2 reads SYDVKM. The CDR3 consists of 15 residues. With 7 bases removed from V and 4 bases from J, the gap between germline ends came to 20 bases. For the CDR3, the DNA is TGTGCCAGCACTCCCGTCGGCAGGGGCGTGTACGAGCAGTACTTC. It yields the protein CASTPVGRGVYEQYF.

This rearrangement joins TRBV27 to TRBJ2-7, with D possibly called TRBD1 or TRBD2 (5 bases each). The CDR3 runs to 13 residues. Germline lookup yields CDR1 MNHEY and CDR2 SMNVEV (reference sequence). V lost 5 bases and J lost 2, with 10 bases in between. The DNA of the CDR3 is TGTGCCAGCAGTCCTGTGGGACCCTACGAGCAGTACTTC. It is translated as CASSPVGPYEQYF.

In this sample, this clone turned up once. In nucleotides, the CDR3 is TGCGCCAGCAGCCAGGGAGACAGGGCCTACGAGCAGTACTTC. Residues: CASSQGDRAYEQYF. The chain combines TRBV4-1 with TRBJ2-7, with 7 bases aligning to TRBD1. Germline V gene lookup returns CDR1 MGHRA and CDR2 YSYEKL. The CDR3 is 14 amino acids. With V trimmed by 3 bases and J by 2 bases, 4 bases remained unmatched.

V usage is TRBV28 and J usage is TRBJ2-5; 7 nucleotides align to TRBD2. This CDR3 contains 14 residues. CDR1 is MDHEN, CDR2 SYDVKM, per germline. V gave up 5 bases and J gave up 4 bases; unmatched junction bases: 7. This chain's CDR3 is CASSPGTTRETQYF. The CDR3, as DNA: TGTGCCAGCAGTCCCGGGACTACGCGAGAGACCCAGTACTTC.

This chain connects TRBV3-1 (or the pseudogene TRBV3-2) to TRBJ2-1, with 10 bases aligning to TRBD1. V gave up 0 bases and J gave up 7 bases; unmatched junction bases: 9. This CDR3 spans 17 amino acids. Germline V lookup: CDR1 LGHDT, CDR2 YNNKEL (reference sequence). Here the CDR3 DNA reads TGTGCCAGCAGCCAAGACCCGACAGGGGGCTTGGCGAATGAGCAGTTCTTC. It specifies CASSQDPTGGLANEQFF.

This clone was detected only a few times. The chain combines TRBV27 with TRBJ2-7; 11 bases are shared with TRBD1. Germline V gives CDR1 MNHEY, CDR2 SMNVEV (reference sequence). The CDR3 loop spans 15 amino acids. The junction had 0 bases not matched to a gene; V was cut back by 2 bases and J by 0 bases. CDR3 nucleotide sequence: TGTGCCAGCAGTTTAGGGACAGGGGGCTCCTACGAGCAGTACTTC. This sequence encodes CASSLGTGGSYEQYF.

The rearrangement links TRBV11-3 to TRBJ2-3, with TRBD2 matching over 7 bases. There are 14 residues in the CDR3. Germline assignment: CDR1 SGHNT and CDR2 YENEEA. The trim removed 4 bases at V and 2 bases at J, leaving 3 bases unmatched. The DNA of the CDR3 is TGTGCCAGCAGCTACGGGACTACCACAGATACGCAGTATTTT. The encoded protein is CASSYGTTTDTQYF.

A single count supports this clone. The genes are TRBV25-1 and TRBJ2-7; TRBD1 agrees at 10 bases. V lost 9 bases to trimming and J lost 3 bases; unmatched junction nucleotides: 11. CDR1 is MGHDK, CDR2 SYGVNS, per germline. The CDR3 has 15 amino acids. The CDR3 nucleotides are TGTGCCAGTAGTCGTGAGGGGACAGGGGTCTACGAGCAGTACTTC. Protein product: CASSREGTGVYEQYF.

The chain recombines TRBV9 with TRBJ2-1; D might be TRBD2 (6 bases). The germline V and J ends were trimmed by 4 bases and 6 bases, with 20 bases remaining between them. Germline assignment: CDR1 SGDLS and CDR2 YYNGEE. This CDR3 contains 16 residues. DNA of the CDR3: TGTGCCAGCAGCCCAACGACGGGACTCCTGGGCAATGAGCAGTTCTTC. Protein: CASSPTTGLLGNEQFF.

To note about this clone: Other DNA sequences within the sample encode an identical CDR3. The rearrangement uses TRBV6-5 and TRBJ1-1; TRBD1 matches at 7 bases. Germline V gene data show CDR1 as MNHEY and CDR2 as SVGAGI. The CDR3 has 14 residues. J was trimmed by 5 bases and V by 2 bases; bases with no gene match: 5. The chain's CDR3 is CASSYLQGNTEAFF. Written as DNA, the CDR3 is TGTGCCAGCAGTTACCTACAGGGGAATACTGAAGCTTTCTTT.

This chain connects TRBV5-1 to TRBJ1-5; D may be TRBD1 (5 bases). This CDR3 spans 15 amino acids. Trimming pared 4 bases from V and 1 base from J, leaving 12 bases between. CDR1 is SGHRS, CDR2 YFSETQ, per germline. CDR3 amino acids: CASSLGTASNQPQHF. The DNA for the CDR3 is TGCGCCAGCAGCCTCGGGACGGCCAGCAATCAGCCCCAGCATTTT.

The chain employs TRBV12-5 and TRBJ2-5; D uncertain. V shed 1 base and J shed 1 base, with 4 bases lying between them. In germline, CDR1 is LGHNT, CDR2 FRNRAP. This CDR3 region has 13 residues. The CDR3 coding sequence is TGTGCTAGTGGTTTGGGCGTCCAAGAGACCCAGTACTTC. Amino acids: CASGLGVQETQYF. The full variable domain, its missing parts supplied by reference TRBV12-5 and TRBJ2-5, is DARVTQTPRHKVTEMGQEVTMRCQPILGHNTVFWYRQTMMQGLELLAYFRNRAPLDDSGMPKDRFSAEMPDATLATLKIQPSEPRDSAVYFCASGLGVQETQYFGPGTRLLVL.